This T cell receptor (beta chain) was captured by sequencing in a study of T cell repertoires in cytomegalovirus infection. In TCRdb, the reads were re-called with MiXCR into one record per CDR3 protein. The table lists around 530,000 distinct CDR3 sequences, less than 30% of them singletons, with roughly 13% in the top ten. V shed 2 bases, J shed 6 bases, and the junction held 3 bases outside the gene matches. The CDR3 runs 14 residues. Germline V lookup: CDR1 SEHNR, CDR2 FQNEAQ (reference sequence). The chain links TRBV7-9 to TRBJ1-4; 7 bases line up with TRBD1. Input material: PBMCs. This clonotype was sampled from a human donor in good health (CMV status not recorded). Some clones in this sample may be carry-over from other donors' samples. CDR3 sequence reads: CASSLRQGDEKLFF. Written as DNA, the CDR3 is TGTGCCAGCAGCTTACGTCAGGGGGATGAAAAACTGTTTTTT. Looking up the rest from reference TRBV7-9 and TRBJ1-4 gives the full variable domain: DTGVSQNPRHKITKRGQNVTFRCDPISEHNRLYWYRQTLGQGPEFLTYFQNEAQLEKSRLLSDRFSAERPKGSFSTLEIQRTEQGDSAMYLCASSLRQGDEKLFFGSGTQLSVL.